This is a list of T cell receptor beta chains from one sample in a study of early stage breast cancer tumors. Only in-frame clones appear in the TCRdb table, and some are missing; sequencing was by immunoSEQ multiplex PCR. The sample shows approximately 48,000 clones, about 93% of them seen only once. The sequencing input was blood. The receptors shown here come from an older person with breast cancer. Each CDR3 is given with its conserved first and last residue. The D gene is left open where the match is weak. Size is omitted from some rows. Given values are once, few, many or a class for expanded clones.

TRBJ1-1	TRBD1	-	TRBV7-2	TGTGCCAGCAGCTTAGAGGCAGGGGGCGGGAAGGCTTTCTTT	CASSLEAGGGKAFF
TRBJ1-2	-	-	TRBV7-9	TGTGCCAGCAGCCTTGTAGGGGTTGGCTACACCTTC	CASSLVGVGYTF
TRBJ1-2	TRBD1	-	TRBV6-5	TGTGCCAGCAGAGAACCGGGACAGGGTCTCTCTGGCTACACCTTC	CASREPGQGLSGYTF
TRBJ2-3	-	-	TRBV18	TGTGCCAGCTCACTTTTAGCGGACTACACAGATACGCAGTATTTT	CASSLLADYTDTQYF
TRBJ2-1	-	once	TRBV11-3	TGTGCCAGCAGCCCCGGGACAACTATTTACAATGAGCAGTTCTTC	CASSPGTTIYNEQFF
TRBJ2-3	TRBD2	-	TRBV18	TGTGCCAGCGCGGGACTAGCGGACACAGATACGCAGTATTTT	CASAGLADTDTQYF
TRBJ1-1	TRBD1	-	TRBV11-3	TGTGCCAGCAGCTTTTTACAGGGGGAGATCTCTGAAGCTTTCTTT	CASSFLQGEISEAFF
TRBJ2-3	TRBD2	-	TRBV11-3	TGTGCCAGCAGCTTCGGGACTAGCGAGACAGATACGCAGTATTTT	CASSFGTSETDTQYF
TRBJ2-1	-	-	TRBV25-1	TGTGCCAGCAGTGGTTTATACAATGAGCAGTTCTTC	CASSGLYNEQFF
TRBJ2-3	TRBD2	-	TRBV14	TGTGCCAGCAGCCAAGTCGAGACTAGCGGGAGTACGCAGTATTTT	CASSQVETSGSTQYF
TRBJ2-1	-	-	TRBV7-2	TGTGCCAGCAGCTTTAGGGGCCCCCTCAACAATGAGCAGTTCTTC	CASSFRGPLNNEQFF
TRBJ1-1	-	-	TRBV19	TGTGCCAGTTTTAGCGGATACAGGACCATGAACACTGAAGCTTTCTTT	CASFSGYRTMNTEAFF
TRBJ2-7	TRBD1	-	TRBV5-4	TGTGCCAGCAGCTCTCTACAGGGGGCCTACGAGCAGTACTTC	CASSSLQGAYEQYF
TRBJ1-2	-	-	TRBV7-8	TGTGCCAGCAGCTTCGGGGGGGCAGATGGCTACACCTTC	CASSFGGADGYTF
TRBJ2-3	-	-	TRBV19	TGTGCCAGTAAAGATGGGGCTAGTGGAGATACGCAGTATTTT	CASKDGASGDTQYF
TRBJ1-2	-	-	TRBV13	TGTGCCAGCAGCGGAGGGGCGGGGCTCAATGGCTACACCTTC	CASSGGAGLNGYTF
TRBJ2-7	-	-	TRBV28	TGTGCCAGCAGTTTAGGGGGAGCGGGCTACGAGCAGTACTTC	CASSLGGAGYEQYF
TRBJ2-1	-	-	TRBV12-2	TGTGCAAGTCGCCAGGGTGACAGGGTGGCAAATGAGCAGTTCTTC	CASRQGDRVANEQFF
TRBJ1-2	TRBD1	-	TRBV18	TGTGCCAGCTCACCACTGAGAGGACAGGGGATGTATGGCTACACCTTC	CASSPLRGQGMYGYTF
TRBJ2-3	TRBD2	-	TRBV29-1	TGCAGCGTTAACCCTAGCGGTCACACAGATACGCAGTATTTT	CSVNPSGHTDTQYF
TRBJ1-5	-	-	TRBV6-5	TGTGCCAGCAGGGTCGGAGGGGACAGCAATCAGCCCCAGCATTTT	CASRVGGDSNQPQHF
TRBJ2-2	-	-	TRBV7-7	TGTGCCAGCAGCTTAGATCGCACCGGGGAGCTGTTTTTT	CASSLDRTGELFF
TRBJ1-5	TRBD1	-	TRBV7-9	TGTGCCAGCAGCTTAGCGGGGACAGGGTACAATCAGCCCCAGCATTTT	CASSLAGTGYNQPQHF
TRBJ2-5	-	-	TRBV30	TGTGCCTGGACGGAGGAAACACTAAACCAAGAGACCCAGTACTTC	CAWTEETLNQETQYF
TRBJ1-1	-	-	TRBV7-6	TGTGCCAGCTCGGTGGGGCAGAACACTGAAGCTTTCTTT	CASSVGQNTEAFF
TRBJ1-2	-	few	TRBV5-1	TGCGCCAGCAGCTTGGCTCCTAACTATGGCTACACCTTC	CASSLAPNYGYTF
TRBJ1-1	-	-	TRBV10-2	TGCGCCAGCAGCCTCGGTACAGCCGAAGCTTTCTTT	CASSLGTAEAFF
TRBJ2-7	TRBD1	-	TRBV28	TGTGCCAGCAGTTTAGCCGGGACAGGGTCCTACGAGCAGTACTTC	CASSLAGTGSYEQYF
TRBJ1-2	TRBD1	-	TRBV5-8	TGTGCCAGCAGCGGGACAGGGACACTATGGATAGTCGGTGGCTACACCTTC	CASSGTGTLWIVGGYTF
TRBJ2-7	-	-	TRBV6-5	TGTGCCAGCAGTTATTCTCCCAGGTCTCTGTACTTC	CASSYSPRSLYF
TRBJ1-1	-	-	TRBV19	TGTGCCAGTAGTAAAGGCGGGGTCGTGTACACTGAAGCTTTCTTT	CASSKGGVVYTEAFF
TRBJ2-7	TRBD1	few	TRBV11-2	TGTGCCAGCAGCTCGACAGGGGGCTACGAGCAGTACTTC	CASSSTGGYEQYF
TRBJ2-1	TRBD1	-	TRBV18	TGTGCCAGCTCCCTTAGGACAGGGGCCTACAATGAGCAGTTCTTC	CASSLRTGAYNEQFF
TRBJ1-2	TRBD1	few	TRBV6-6	TGTGCCAGCAGTTACCCGGACAGGGGGGATGGCTACACCTTC	CASSYPDRGDGYTF
TRBJ1-1	-	once	TRBV9	TGTGCCAGCAGTTATCAGGGGATGAACACTGAAGCTTTCTTT	CASSYQGMNTEAFF
TRBJ2-7	TRBD1	once	TRBV6-5	TGTGCCAGCAGTTACTCGTGGACAGGGGACTACGAGCAGTACTTC	CASSYSWTGDYEQYF
TRBJ2-5	-	-	TRBV6-6	TGTGCCAGCAGTTTTAATATAGAGACCCAGTACTTC	CASSFNIETQYF